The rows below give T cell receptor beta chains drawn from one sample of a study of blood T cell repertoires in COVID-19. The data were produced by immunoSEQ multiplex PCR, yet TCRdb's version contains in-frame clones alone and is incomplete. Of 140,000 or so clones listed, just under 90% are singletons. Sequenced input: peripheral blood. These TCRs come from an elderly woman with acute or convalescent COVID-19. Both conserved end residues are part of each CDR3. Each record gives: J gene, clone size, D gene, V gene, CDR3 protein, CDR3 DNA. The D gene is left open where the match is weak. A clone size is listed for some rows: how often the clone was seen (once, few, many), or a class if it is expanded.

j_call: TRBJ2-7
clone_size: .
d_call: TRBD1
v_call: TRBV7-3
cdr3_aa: CASSLGVPDRGYEQYF
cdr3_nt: TGTGCCAGCAGCTTAGGGGTACCGGACAGGGGCTACGAGCAGTACTTC

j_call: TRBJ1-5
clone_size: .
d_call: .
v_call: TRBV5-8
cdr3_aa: CASSLDRRGQPQHF
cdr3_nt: TGTGCCAGCAGCTTAGATAGAAGGGGTCAGCCCCAGCATTTT

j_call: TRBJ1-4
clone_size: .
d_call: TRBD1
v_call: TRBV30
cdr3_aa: CAWRTGFNEKLFF
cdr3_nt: TGTGCCTGGCGGACAGGGTTCAATGAAAAACTGTTTTTT

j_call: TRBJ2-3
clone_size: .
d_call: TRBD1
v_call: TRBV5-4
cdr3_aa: CASSSRAQGKTDTQYF
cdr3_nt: TGTGCCAGCAGCTCACGTGCACAGGGGAAGACAGATACGCAGTATTTT

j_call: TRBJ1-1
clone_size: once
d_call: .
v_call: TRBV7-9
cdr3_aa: CASSFPLSDRPGEAFF
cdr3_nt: TGTGCCAGCAGCTTCCCATTATCTGACAGGCCTGGTGAAGCTTTCTTT

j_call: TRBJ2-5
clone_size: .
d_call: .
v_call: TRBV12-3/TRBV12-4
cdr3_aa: CASSFGRSETQYF
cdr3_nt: TGTGCCAGCAGTTTTGGCAGGTCGGAGACCCAGTACTTC

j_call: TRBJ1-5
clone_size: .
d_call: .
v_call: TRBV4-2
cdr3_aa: CASSQDPQQPQHF
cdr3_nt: TGTGCCAGCAGCCAAGACCCCCAGCAGCCCCAGCATTTT

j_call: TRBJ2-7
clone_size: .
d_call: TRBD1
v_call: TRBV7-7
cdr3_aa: CASSLGAGGTYEQYF
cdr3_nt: TGTGCTAGCAGCTTAGGGGCAGGGGGTACCTACGAGCAGTACTTC

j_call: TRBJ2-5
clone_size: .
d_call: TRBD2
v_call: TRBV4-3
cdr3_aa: CASSQVLAGQETQYF
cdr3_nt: TGCGCCAGCAGCCAAGTATTAGCGGGGCAAGAGACCCAGTACTTC

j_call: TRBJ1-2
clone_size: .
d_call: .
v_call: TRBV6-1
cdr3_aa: CASSENYYGYTF
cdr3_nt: TGTGCCAGCAGTGAAAACTACTATGGCTACACCTTC

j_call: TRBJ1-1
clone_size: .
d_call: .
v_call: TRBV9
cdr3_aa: CASSALGPNTEAFF
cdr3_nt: TGTGCCAGCAGCGCGCTGGGGCCGAACACTGAAGCTTTCTTT

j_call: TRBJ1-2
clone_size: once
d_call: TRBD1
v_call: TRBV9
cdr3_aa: CASSVGGDSTGYTF
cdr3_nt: TGTGCCAGCAGCGTAGGTGGGGACAGTACTGGCTACACCTTC

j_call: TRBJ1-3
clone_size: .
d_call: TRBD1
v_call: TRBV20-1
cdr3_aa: CSAIDRVSGNTIYF
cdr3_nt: TGCAGTGCTATTGACAGGGTATCTGGAAACACCATATATTTT

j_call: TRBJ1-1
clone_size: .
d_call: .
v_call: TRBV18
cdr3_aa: CASSPLGARSQGTEAFF
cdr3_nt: TGTGCCAGCTCACCCCTGGGGGCCAGGAGTCAGGGAACTGAAGCTTTCTTT

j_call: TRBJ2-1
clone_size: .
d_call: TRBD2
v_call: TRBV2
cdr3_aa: CASSEADGGATFF
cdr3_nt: TGTGCCAGCAGTGAAGCGGACGGGGGGGCCACGTTCTTC

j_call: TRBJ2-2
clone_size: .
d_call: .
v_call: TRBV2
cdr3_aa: CASKTGMVSGELFF
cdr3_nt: TGTGCCAGCAAAACAGGGATGGTATCCGGGGAGCTGTTTTTT

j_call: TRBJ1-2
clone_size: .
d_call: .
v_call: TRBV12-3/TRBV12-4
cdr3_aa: CASSLYPDYGYTF
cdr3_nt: TGTGCCAGCAGCCTCTATCCGGACTATGGCTACACCTTC

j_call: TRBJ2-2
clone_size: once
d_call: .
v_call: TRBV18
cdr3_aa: CASSPPGQNTGELFF
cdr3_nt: TGTGCCAGCTCACCACCGGGACAGAACACCGGGGAGCTGTTTTTT

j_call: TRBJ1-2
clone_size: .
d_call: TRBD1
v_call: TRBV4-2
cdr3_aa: CASSQEGQGFSRVYGYTF
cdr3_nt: TGTGCCAGCAGCCAAGAAGGACAGGGTTTTTCTCGGGTCTATGGCTACACCTTC

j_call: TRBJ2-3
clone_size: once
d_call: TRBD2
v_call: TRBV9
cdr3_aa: CASSVGGGAPDTQYF
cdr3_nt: TGTGCCAGCAGCGTAGGCGGGGGGGCACCAGATACGCAGTATTTT

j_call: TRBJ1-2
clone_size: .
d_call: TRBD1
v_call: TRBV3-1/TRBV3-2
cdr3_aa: CASSRGDRGSGRGYGYTF
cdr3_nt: TGTGCCAGCAGCCGTGGGGACAGGGGAAGTGGTAGGGGCTATGGCTACACCTTC

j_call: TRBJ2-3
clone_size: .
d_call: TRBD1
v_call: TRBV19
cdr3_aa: CASTRDSSTDTQYF
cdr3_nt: TGTGCCAGTACCCGGGACAGCAGCACAGATACGCAGTATTTT

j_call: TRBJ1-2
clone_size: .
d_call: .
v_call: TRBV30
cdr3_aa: CAWRHVYGYTF
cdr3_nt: TGTGCCTGGCGACACGTTTATGGCTACACCTTC

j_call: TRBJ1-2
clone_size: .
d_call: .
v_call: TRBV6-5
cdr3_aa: CASRLRGGNGYTF
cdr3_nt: TGTGCCAGCAGGCTCAGGGGAGGGAATGGCTACACCTTC

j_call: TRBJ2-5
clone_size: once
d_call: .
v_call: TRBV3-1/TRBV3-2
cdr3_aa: CASSQLAETQYF
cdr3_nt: TGTGCCAGCAGCCAACTAGCAGAGACCCAGTACTTC

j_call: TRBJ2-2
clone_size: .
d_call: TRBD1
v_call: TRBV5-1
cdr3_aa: CASSLPTIPRTGASPGELFF
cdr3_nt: TGCGCCAGCAGCTTGCCCACGATTCCTCGGACAGGGGCCTCGCCCGGGGAGCTGTTTTTT

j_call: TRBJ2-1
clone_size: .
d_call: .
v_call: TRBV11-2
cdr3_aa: CASSLAGNEQFF
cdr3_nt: TGTGCCAGCAGCTTAGCAGGGAATGAGCAGTTCTTC

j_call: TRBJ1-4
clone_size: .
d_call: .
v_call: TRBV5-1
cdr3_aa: CASSLDPNEKLFF
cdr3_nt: TGCGCCAGCAGCTTGGATCCAAATGAAAAACTGTTTTTT

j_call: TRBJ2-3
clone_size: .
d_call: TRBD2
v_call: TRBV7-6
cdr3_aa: CASSLVGLAGISTDTQYF
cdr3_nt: TGTGCCAGCAGCTTAGTAGGACTAGCGGGGATTAGCACAGATACGCAGTATTTT

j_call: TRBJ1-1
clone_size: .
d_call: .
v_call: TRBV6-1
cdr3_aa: CASSDAAEGYTEAFF
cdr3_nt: TGTGCCAGCAGTGATGCGGCAGAGGGTTACACTGAAGCTTTCTTT

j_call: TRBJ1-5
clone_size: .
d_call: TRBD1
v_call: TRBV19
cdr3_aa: CASRGRQGWQPQHF
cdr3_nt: TGTGCCAGTAGAGGACGACAGGGCTGGCAGCCCCAGCATTTT

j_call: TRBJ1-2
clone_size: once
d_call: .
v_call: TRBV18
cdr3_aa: CASSPPRDYGYTF
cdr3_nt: TGTGCCAGCTCACCACCTCGGGACTATGGCTACACCTTC

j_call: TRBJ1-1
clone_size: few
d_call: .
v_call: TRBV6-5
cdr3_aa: CASSYGGRWYTEAFF
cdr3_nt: TGTGCCAGCAGTTACGGGGGCAGATGGTACACTGAAGCTTTCTTT

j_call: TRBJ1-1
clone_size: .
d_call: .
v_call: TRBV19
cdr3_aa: CASSGPGENTEAFF
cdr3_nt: TGTGCCAGTAGTGGCCCAGGCGAGAACACTGAAGCTTTCTTT

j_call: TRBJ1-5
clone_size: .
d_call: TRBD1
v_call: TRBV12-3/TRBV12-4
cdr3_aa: CASSLTGSQPQHF
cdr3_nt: TGTGCCAGCAGCCTGACAGGGTCCCAGCCCCAGCATTTT

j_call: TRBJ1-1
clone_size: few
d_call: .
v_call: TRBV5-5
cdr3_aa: CASSLIGRGRNTEAFF
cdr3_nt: TGTGCCAGCAGCCTTATCGGGAGGGGTCGGAACACTGAAGCTTTCTTT

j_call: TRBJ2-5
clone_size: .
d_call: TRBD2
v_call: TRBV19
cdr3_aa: CASSIWRGASIVKETQYF
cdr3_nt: TGTGCCAGTAGTATATGGCGGGGGGCCTCTATCGTCAAAGAGACCCAGTACTTC

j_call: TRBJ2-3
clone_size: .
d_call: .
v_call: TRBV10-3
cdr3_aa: CAISAPGDTQYF
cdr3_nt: TGTGCCATCAGTGCCCCGGGGGATACGCAGTATTTT

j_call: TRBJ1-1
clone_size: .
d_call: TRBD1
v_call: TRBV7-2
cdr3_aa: CASSLGGAGGIEAFF
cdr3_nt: TGTGCCAGCAGCTTAGGGGGGGCAGGGGGCATTGAAGCTTTCTTT

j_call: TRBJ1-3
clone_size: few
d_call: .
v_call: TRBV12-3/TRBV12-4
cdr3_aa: CASSFRSGNTIYF
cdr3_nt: TGTGCCAGCAGTTTTCGGTCTGGAAACACCATATATTTT

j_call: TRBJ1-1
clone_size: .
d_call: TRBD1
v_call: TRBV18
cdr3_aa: CASSPPNQGVYGTEAFF
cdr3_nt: TGTGCCAGCTCACCACCTAATCAGGGGGTTTATGGCACTGAAGCTTTCTTT